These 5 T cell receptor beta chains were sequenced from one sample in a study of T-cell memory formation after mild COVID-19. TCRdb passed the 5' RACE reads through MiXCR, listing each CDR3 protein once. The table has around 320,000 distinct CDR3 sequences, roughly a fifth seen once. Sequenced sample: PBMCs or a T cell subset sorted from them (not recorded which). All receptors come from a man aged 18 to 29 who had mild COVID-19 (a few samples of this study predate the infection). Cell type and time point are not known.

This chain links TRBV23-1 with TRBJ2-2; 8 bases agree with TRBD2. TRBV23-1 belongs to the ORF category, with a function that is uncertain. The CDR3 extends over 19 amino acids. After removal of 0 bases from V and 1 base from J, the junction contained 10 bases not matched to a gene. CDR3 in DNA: TGCGCCAGCAGTCAATCGTGTGCGGGGGGCGCATGGAACACCGGGGAGCTGTTTTTT. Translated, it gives CASSQSCAGGAWNTGELFF.

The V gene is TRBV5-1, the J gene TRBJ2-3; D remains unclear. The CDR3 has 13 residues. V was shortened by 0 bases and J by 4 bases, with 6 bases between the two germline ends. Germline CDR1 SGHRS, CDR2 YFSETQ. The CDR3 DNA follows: TGCGCCAGCAGCTTGGTTCGGGCAGATACGCAGTATTTT. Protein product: CASSLVRADTQYF. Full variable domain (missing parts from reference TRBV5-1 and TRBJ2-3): KAGVTQTPRYLIKTRGQQVTLSCSPISGHRSVSWYQQTPGQGLQFLFEYFSETQRNKGNFPGRFSGRQFSNSRSEMNVSTLELGDSALYLCASSLVRADTQYFGPGTRLTVL.

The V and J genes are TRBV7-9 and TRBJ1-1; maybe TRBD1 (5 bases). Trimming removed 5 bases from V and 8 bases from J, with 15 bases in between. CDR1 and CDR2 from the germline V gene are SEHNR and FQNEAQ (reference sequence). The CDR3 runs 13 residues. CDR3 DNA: TGTGCCAGCAGCCAACTCCGGGACTTCGAAGCTTTCTTT. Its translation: CASSQLRDFEAFF.

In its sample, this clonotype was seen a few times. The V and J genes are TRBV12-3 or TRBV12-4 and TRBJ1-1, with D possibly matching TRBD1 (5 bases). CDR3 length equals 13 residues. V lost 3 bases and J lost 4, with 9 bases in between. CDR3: CASSFNRLTEAFF. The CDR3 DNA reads TGTGCCAGCAGTTTTAACAGGCTCACTGAAGCTTTCTTT.

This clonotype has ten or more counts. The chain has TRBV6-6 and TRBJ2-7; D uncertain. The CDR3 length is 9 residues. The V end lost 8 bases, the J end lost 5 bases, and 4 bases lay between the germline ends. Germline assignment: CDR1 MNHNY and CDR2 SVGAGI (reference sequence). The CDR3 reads CASGHEQYF. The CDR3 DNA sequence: TGTGCCAGCGGCCACGAGCAGTACTTC.